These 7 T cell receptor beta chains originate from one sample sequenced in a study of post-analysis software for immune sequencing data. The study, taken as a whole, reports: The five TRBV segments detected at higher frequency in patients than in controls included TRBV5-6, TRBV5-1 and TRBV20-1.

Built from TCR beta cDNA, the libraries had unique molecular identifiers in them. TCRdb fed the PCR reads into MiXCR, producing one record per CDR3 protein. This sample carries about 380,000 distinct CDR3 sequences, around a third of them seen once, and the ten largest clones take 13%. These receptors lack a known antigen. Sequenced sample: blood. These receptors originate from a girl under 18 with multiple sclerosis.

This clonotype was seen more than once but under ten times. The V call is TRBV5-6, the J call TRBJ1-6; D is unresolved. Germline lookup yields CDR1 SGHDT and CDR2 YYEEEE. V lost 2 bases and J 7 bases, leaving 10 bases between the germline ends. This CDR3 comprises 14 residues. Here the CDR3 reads CASSFTGSNSPLHF. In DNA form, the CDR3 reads TGTGCCAGCAGCTTCACGGGATCAAATTCACCCCTCCACTTT.

CDR3: CAIKGPPGNEQFF. In DNA, the CDR3 is TGTGCCATCAAAGGACCTCCAGGGAATGAGCAGTTCTTC. The chain couples TRBV10-3 to TRBJ2-1; possibly TRBD1 for D (5 bases). Germline V CDR1 and CDR2: ENHRY, SYGVKD. The CDR3 has 13 amino acids. V was shortened by 7 bases and J by 7 bases, with 14 bases between the two germline ends.

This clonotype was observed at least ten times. The CDR3 reads CAISAKASGQLYNEQFF. The CDR3 DNA reads as TGTGCCATCAGTGCGAAGGCCTCGGGACAGCTCTACAATGAGCAGTTCTTC. The chain joins TRBV10-3 to TRBJ2-1; 7 bases line up with TRBD1. Germline V gene lookup returns CDR1 ENHRY and CDR2 SYGVKD. There are 17 residues in the CDR3. J lost 3 bases, V lost 4 bases, and 12 bases had no gene match.

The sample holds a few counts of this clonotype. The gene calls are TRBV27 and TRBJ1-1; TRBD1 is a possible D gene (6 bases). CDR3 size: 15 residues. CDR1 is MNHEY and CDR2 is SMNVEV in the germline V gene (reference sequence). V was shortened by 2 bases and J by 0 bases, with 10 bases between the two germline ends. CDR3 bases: TGTGCCAGCAGTTTAAATACAGGGATGAACACTGAAGCTTTCTTT. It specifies CASSLNTGMNTEAFF.

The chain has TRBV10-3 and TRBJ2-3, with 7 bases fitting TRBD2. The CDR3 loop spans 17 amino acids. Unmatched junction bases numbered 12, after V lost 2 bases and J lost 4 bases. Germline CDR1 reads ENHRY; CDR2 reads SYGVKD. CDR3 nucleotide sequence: TGTGCCATCAGTGAGCTTCCACCGGGGGGAGGCGCAGATACGCAGTATTTT. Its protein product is CAISELPPGGGADTQYF.

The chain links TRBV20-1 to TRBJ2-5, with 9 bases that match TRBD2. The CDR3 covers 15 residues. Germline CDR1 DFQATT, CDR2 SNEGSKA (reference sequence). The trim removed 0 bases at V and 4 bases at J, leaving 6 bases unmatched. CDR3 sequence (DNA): TGCAGTGCTAGAGAAACCGGGACTAGCTTAGAGACCCAGTACTTC. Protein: CSARETGTSLETQYF.

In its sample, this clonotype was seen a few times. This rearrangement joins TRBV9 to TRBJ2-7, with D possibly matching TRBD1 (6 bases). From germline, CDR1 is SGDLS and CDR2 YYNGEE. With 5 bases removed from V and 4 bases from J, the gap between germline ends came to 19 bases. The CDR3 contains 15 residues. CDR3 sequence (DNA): TGTGCCAGCAGTGGATCAGGGGCCGCGTGGTACGAGCAGTACTTC. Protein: CASSGSGAAWYEQYF.